The clone carrying this T cell receptor (beta chain) occurred once. These data are taken from a study of blood T cell repertoires in COVID-19. Study-wide context: COVID-19 samples collected from the United States, Italy and Spain covered acute and convalescent phases.

Under the authors' procedure: Estimated nucleated cell counts came from reference gene primer amplification. This table comes from immunoSEQ multiplex PCR, and its TCRdb copy is limited to in-frame clones, with some not included. V, J and clone size reflect that table, while D and trimming were determined from the DNA. The repertoire includes 230,000 or so clones, nearly 90% of them detected once, and around 2.3% sits in the top ten. CDR3 length: 14 amino acids. V was clipped by 5 bases and J by 4 bases, with 11 bases between them. Looked up from germline, CDR1 is LNHDA and CDR2 is SQIVND (reference sequence).

This sequence was found in a woman in her fifties or sixties with COVID-19, enrolled during active disease. The sequencing sample was made of peripheral blood. The chain combines TRBV19 with TRBJ1-4; no firm D call. CDR3 sequence (DNA): TGTGCCAGTAGTCCGACCGGGAATAATGAAAAACTGTTTTTT. Translating it yields CASSPTGNNEKLFF.